The TCR beta chain described here comes from a study of blood T cell repertoires in COVID-19. On the study more broadly: T cells, B-cell-depleted T cells, or PBMCs supplied cDNA or gDNA.

Original processing notes: Amplification with reference gene primers provided the estimates of nucleated cell counts. Measured with immunoSEQ multiplex PCR; TCRdb has only the in-frame clones, and not every one. V, J and clone size were drawn from that table, and D and trimming were deduced from the DNA. Of about 170,000 clones listed, about nine tenths are singletons. During active infection, Seattle patients enrolled and were then monitored through disease. The length of the CDR3 is 17 residues. Germline CDR1 reads LGHNT; CDR2 reads FRNRAP. The J segment lost 0 bases and the V segment lost 2 bases, leaving 8 bases of the junction unmatched.

This receptor was obtained from a man in his thirties or forties with COVID-19, enrolled during active disease. This sequence joins TRBV12-5 and TRBJ1-1; 8 bases are a match to TRBD1. The specimen sequenced was peripheral blood. The CDR3 reads CASGLTRTGSMNTEAFF. In nucleotides, the CDR3 is TGTGCTAGTGGTTTGACCCGGACAGGGTCAATGAACACTGAAGCTTTCTTT.